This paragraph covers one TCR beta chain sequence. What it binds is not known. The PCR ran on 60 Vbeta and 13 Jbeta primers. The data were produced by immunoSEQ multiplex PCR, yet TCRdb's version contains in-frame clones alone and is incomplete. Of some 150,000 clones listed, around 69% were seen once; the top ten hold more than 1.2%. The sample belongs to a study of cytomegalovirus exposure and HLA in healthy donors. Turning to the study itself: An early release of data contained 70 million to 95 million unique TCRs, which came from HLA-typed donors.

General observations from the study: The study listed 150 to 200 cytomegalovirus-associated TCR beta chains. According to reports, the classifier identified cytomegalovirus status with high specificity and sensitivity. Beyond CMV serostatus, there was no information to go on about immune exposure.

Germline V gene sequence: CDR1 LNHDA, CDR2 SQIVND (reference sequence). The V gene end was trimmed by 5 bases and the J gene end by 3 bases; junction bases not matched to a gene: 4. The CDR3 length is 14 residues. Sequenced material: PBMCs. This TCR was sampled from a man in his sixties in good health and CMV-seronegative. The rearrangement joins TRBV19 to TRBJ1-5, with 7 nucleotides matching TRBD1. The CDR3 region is CASSSTGSNQPQHF. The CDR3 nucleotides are TGTGCCAGTAGTTCGACAGGGTCCAATCAGCCCCAGCATTTT.